This T cell receptor (beta chain) came from a study of cytotoxic CD8 clonotypes in ibrutinib-treated CLL. Study-level findings and limits: Clonality went up at ibrutinib response and then declined back toward baseline at progression. Contraction or stability on treatment characterized the public clonotypes, which were uncommon. Sampling time points were not equivalent between sustained-remission and progressing patients.

In regard to this clone: What it recognizes is unknown. Additional DNA sequences in this sample encode the identical CDR3.

CDR1 and CDR2 from the germline V gene are SGHAT and FQNNGV. The CDR3 is made up of 13 amino acids. V was shortened by 1 base and J by 4 bases, with 7 bases between the two germline ends. Depth targeted 1 in 200,000 to 1 in 1 million T cells, averaging 10x coverage per clonotype. Clones were read by immunoSEQ multiplex PCR, and TCRdb kept only the in-frame ones, dropping some. The sample contains tens of thousands of clones, 53% of which appear only once. The source was PBMCs, collected after 12 months of ibrutinib treatment. The receptor was isolated from a human donor with chronic lymphocytic leukemia. The chain joins TRBV11-2 to TRBJ2-5; D remains unclear. In nucleotides, the CDR3 is TGTGCCAGCAGCTTAGGGCTGGGAGAGACCCAGTACTTC. This sequence encodes CASSLGLGETQYF.